This T cell receptor (beta chain) stems from a study of T cells in Graves' hyperthyroidism and ophthalmopathy. Study-wide findings and caveats: Stable hyperthyroidism was told apart from ophthalmopathy by a model built on 13 V-J features. Blood also showed most of the thyroid clonotypes that were expanded above 0.001.

The CDR3 totals 14 residues. Losses at the gene ends were 10 bases for V and 4 bases for J; bases not matched to a gene: 9. Germline loops: CDR1 SNHLY, CDR2 FYNNEI. TCR beta CDR3 regions were amplified from RNA. The TCR CDR3 was amplified in a first-round RT-PCR using the HTBI primer set. From the multiplex PCR reads, TCRdb called clonotypes with MiXCR, one entry per CDR3 protein. Here the sample spans 250,000 to 350,000 distinct CDR3 sequences, roughly 15% being singletons. This clonotype was seen repeatedly, ten times or more. What it binds is not known. The sample comprised blood. The clonotype comes from a man aged 30 to 39 with Graves' hyperthyroidism. The chain employs TRBV2 and TRBJ2-3, with 9 positions matching TRBD2. The CDR3 coding sequence is TGTGCCATCCCGGCGCGGGAGGGCTCAGATACGCAGTATTTT. Its translation is CAIPAREGSDTQYF.